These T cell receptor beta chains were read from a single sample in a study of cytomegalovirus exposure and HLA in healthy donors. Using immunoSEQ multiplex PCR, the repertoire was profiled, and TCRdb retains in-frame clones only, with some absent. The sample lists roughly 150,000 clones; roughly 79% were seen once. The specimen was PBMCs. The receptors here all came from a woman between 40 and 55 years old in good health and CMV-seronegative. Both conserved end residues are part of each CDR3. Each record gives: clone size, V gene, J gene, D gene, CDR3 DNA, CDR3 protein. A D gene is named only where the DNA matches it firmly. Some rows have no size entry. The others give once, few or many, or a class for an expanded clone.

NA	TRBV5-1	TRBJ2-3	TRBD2	TGCGCCAGCAGCTTGGAGGTGGCGGGAGCGGGAGATACGCAGTATTTT	CASSLEVAGAGDTQYF
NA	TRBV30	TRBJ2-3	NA	TGTGCCTGGAGTAGGAGCGGAGGCACAGATACGCAGTATTTT	CAWSRSGGTDTQYF
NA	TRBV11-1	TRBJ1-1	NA	TGTGCCAGCAGCCCCGGGGGGGTGAACACTGAAGCTTTCTTT	CASSPGGVNTEAFF
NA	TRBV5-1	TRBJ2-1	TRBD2	TGCGCCAGCAGCTTGGGAAGCGGGACTGGCAATGAGCAGTTCTTC	CASSLGSGTGNEQFF
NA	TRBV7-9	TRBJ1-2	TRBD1	TGTGCCAGCAGCTTAGAGGCAGGGGGCGCCTACGGCTACACCTTC	CASSLEAGGAYGYTF
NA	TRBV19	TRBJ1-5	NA	TGTGCCAGTAGTATGTACGGAGATAGCAATCAGCCCCAGCATTTT	CASSMYGDSNQPQHF
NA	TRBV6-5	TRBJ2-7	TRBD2	TGTGCCAGCAGTTACGCGGGGGGAGCCTACGAGCAGTACTTC	CASSYAGGAYEQYF
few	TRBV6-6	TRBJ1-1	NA	TGTGCCACCTGGGGCGGGGGGACTGAAGCTTTCTTT	CATWGGGTEAFF
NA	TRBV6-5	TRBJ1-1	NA	TGTGCCAGCAGTTACGATTTGGGCAGGGGAACTGAAGCTTTCTTT	CASSYDLGRGTEAFF
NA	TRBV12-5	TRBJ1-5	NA	TGTGCTAGTGGCTTTACAGAGATAGACAGTTTCCTTAGCAATCAGCCCCAGCATTTT	CASGFTEIDSFLSNQPQHF
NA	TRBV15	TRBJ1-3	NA	TGTGCCACCAGCAGAGGCGGCGAGTCTGGAAACACCATATATTTT	CATSRGGESGNTIYF
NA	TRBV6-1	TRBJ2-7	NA	TGTGCCAGCAGTGAAGGGAGCGGCATCTACGAGCAGTACTTC	CASSEGSGIYEQYF
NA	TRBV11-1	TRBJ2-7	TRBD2	TGTGCCAGCAGCTTCGGACTAGCGGTTTCCTACGAGCAGTACTTC	CASSFGLAVSYEQYF
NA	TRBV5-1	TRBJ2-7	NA	TGCGCCAGCAGCTTGAATGGTGACTCCTACGAGCAGTACTTC	CASSLNGDSYEQYF
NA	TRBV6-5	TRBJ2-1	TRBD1	TGTGCCAGCCAACGGACAGGTCCAACTGAGCAGTTCTTC	CASQRTGPTEQFF
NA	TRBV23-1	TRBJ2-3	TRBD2	TGCGCCAGCAGTCAGCTAGCGGGAAGGTGGGATACGCAGTATTTT	CASSQLAGRWDTQYF
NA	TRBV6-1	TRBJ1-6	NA	TGTGCCGGAAGAACAGACCCCTCCTATAATTCACCCCTCCACTTT	CAGRTDPSYNSPLHF
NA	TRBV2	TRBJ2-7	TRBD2	TGTGCCAGCATTTATACTAGCGGGAGTTACGAGCAGTACTTC	CASIYTSGSYEQYF
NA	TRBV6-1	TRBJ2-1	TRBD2	TGTGCCAGCAGTCCCCTAGCGGGAGAAGGCAATGAGCAGTTCTTC	CASSPLAGEGNEQFF
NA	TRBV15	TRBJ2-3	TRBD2	TGTGCCACCAGCAAACGACTAGCGACTAGCACAGATACGCAGTATTTT	CATSKRLATSTDTQYF
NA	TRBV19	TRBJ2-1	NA	TGTGCCAGTAACACGGACTACTCCTACAATGAGCAGTTCTTC	CASNTDYSYNEQFF
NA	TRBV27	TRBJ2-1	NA	TGTGCCAGCAGTTTATCTTTCGGGAGAGAGTACAATGAGCAGTTCTTC	CASSLSFGREYNEQFF
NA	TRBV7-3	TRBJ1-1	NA	TGTGCCAGCAGCCCAAAGACCGAGGTCAACACTGAAGCTTTCTTT	CASSPKTEVNTEAFF
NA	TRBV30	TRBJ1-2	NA	TGTGCCTGGAACAGGTTTTTCGGTTATGGCTACACCTTC	CAWNRFFGYGYTF
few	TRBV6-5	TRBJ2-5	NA	TGTGCCAGCAGTTACTCGGGCAGGTTCTACCAAGAGACCCAGTACTTC	CASSYSGRFYQETQYF
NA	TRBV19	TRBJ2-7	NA	TGTGCCAGTAGTATGGTGGGACACTCCTACGAGCAGTACTTC	CASSMVGHSYEQYF
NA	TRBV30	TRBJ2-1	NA	TGTGCCTGGAACGCGGGGGCTTACAATGAGCAGTTCTTC	CAWNAGAYNEQFF
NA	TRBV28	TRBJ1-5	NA	TGTGCCAGCAGTTTGGGGTGGGGAGGTCAGCCCCAGCATTTT	CASSLGWGGQPQHF
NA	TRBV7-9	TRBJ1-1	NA	TGTGCCACTCTATGGGGACACATGAACACTGAAGCTTTCTTT	CATLWGHMNTEAFF
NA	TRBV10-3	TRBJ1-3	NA	TGTGCCACCCAGATATCAATCGGGACTTCTCAATTTGGAAACACCATATATTTT	CATQISIGTSQFGNTIYF
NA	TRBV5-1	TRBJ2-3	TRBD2	TGCGCCAGCAGCTTGATTCCGGGACTAGCGGCCACAGATACGCAGTATTTT	CASSLIPGLAATDTQYF
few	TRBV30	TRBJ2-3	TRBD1	TGTGCCTGGGCGGGACAGGGTTTCACAGATACGCAGTATTTT	CAWAGQGFTDTQYF
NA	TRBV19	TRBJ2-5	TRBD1	TGTGCCAGTAGCCGACAGGGGCAAGAGACCCAGTACTTC	CASSRQGQETQYF
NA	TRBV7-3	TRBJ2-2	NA	TGTGCCAGCAGCTTAAGTCCCGGCACCGGGGAGCTGTTTTTT	CASSLSPGTGELFF
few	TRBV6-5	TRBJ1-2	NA	TGTGCCAGCGCGGGGAGTAATGGCTACACCTTC	CASAGSNGYTF
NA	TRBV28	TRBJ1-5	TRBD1	TGTGCCAGCACTCATTCCCGGGACAGGCATGTGTTGCGCCGATCCAATCAGCCCCAGCATTTT	CASTHSRDRHVLRRSNQPQHF
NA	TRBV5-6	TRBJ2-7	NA	TGTGCCAGCAGCTTGGCTGGAGTTATGGTCTACGAGCAGTACTTC	CASSLAGVMVYEQYF
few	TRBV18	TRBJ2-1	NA	TGTGCCAGCTCCCCAGGCGGGACCTACAATGAGCAGTTCTTC	CASSPGGTYNEQFF
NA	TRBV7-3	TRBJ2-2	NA	TGTGCCAGCAGCACTAGACGCACCGGGGAGCTGTTTTTT	CASSTRRTGELFF
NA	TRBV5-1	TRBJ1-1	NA	TGCGCCAGCAGCTTCCCTAACACTGAAGCTTTCTTT	CASSFPNTEAFF
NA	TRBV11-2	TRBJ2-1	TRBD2	TGTGCCAGCAGCGTCATTAGGACTAGCGGAGAGGAGCAGTTCTTC	CASSVIRTSGEEQFF
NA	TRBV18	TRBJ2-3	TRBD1	TGTGCCAGCTCACCCCAGGGGGCGCTTAGCACAGATACGCAGTATTTT	CASSPQGALSTDTQYF
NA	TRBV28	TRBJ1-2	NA	TGTGCCAGCAGTTTGAAGCCGGGTGGCTACACCTTC	CASSLKPGGYTF
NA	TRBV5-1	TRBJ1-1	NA	TGCGCCAGCAGCGCCAATACTTCCCCGGGGACTGAAGCTTTCTTT	CASSANTSPGTEAFF
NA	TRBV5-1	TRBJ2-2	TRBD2	TGCGCCAGCAGCTTAGTCAGCGGGACGGGGACCGGGGAGCTGTTTTTT	CASSLVSGTGTGELFF
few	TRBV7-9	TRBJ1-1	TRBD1	TGTGCCAGCAGCTTAATTTCAGGGGGCTTTGCCATGAACACTGAAGCTTTCTTT	CASSLISGGFAMNTEAFF
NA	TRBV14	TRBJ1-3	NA	TGTGCCAGCAGCCCAGCCCAGGCCTACTCTGGAAACACCATATATTTT	CASSPAQAYSGNTIYF
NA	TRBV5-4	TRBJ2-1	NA	TGTGCCACCAACCTAGACCAGGGGGGCAATGAGCAGTTCTTC	CATNLDQGGNEQFF
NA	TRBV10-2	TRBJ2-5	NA	TGCGCCAGCAGTGAGGCGCACAGGGTCCATGGGGGGACCCAGTACTTC	CASSEAHRVHGGTQYF
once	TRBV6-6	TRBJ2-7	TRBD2	TGTGCCAGCAGTGGGCGGGAGGTAACCTACGAGCAGTACTTC	CASSGREVTYEQYF